This entry describes one T cell receptor beta chain. Authors' processing steps: It was from reference gene primer amplification that nucleated cell counts were estimated. Here immunoSEQ multiplex PCR was the method, and the copy in TCRdb shows in-frame clones only, minus some. That table furnishes V, J and clone size, whereas the DNA furnished D and trimming. The top ten clones hold around 9.8% of a sample with roughly 150,000 clones, roughly 84% of them seen once. The data originate from a study of blood T cell repertoires in COVID-19. Background on the study: Specimens from acute and convalescent COVID-19 originated in the United States, Italy and Spain.

V trimming: 6 bases; J trimming: 9 bases; junction bases outside the gene matches: 10. Germline CDR1 and CDR2: SGHAT and FQNNGV. The CDR3 extends over 13 amino acids. The V and J genes are TRBV11-2 and TRBJ1-2; 7 positions match TRBD1. The TCR comes from a woman aged 45-65 years with acute or convalescent COVID-19. Sequenced sample: peripheral blood. CDR3 residues: CASRPRQGRRYTF. CDR3 bases: TGTGCCAGCAGACCTAGACAGGGTCGCCGCTACACCTTC.